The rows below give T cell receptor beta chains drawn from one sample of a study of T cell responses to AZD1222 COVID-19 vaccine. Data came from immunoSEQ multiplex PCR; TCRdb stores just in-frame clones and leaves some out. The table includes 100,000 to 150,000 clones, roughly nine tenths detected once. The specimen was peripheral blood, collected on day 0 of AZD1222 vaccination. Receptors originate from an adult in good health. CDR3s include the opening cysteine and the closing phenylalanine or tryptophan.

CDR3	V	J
CASSLALGSYEQYF	TRBV5-1	TRBJ2-7
CASSRDRNTEAFF	TRBV7-7	TRBJ1-1
CASSLATGTDYGYTF	TRBV7-2	TRBJ1-2
CASSPRGGPDTQYF	TRBV3-1/TRBV3-2	TRBJ2-3
CASSLQTAGDQKLFF	TRBV5-4	TRBJ1-4
CALHAVNFYGYTF	TRBV7-9	TRBJ1-2
CASSQDGLSPLHF	TRBV3-1/TRBV3-2	TRBJ1-6
CASSSGTGSDTQYF	TRBV6-2/TRBV6-3	TRBJ2-3
CATSRDRGSTDTQYF	TRBV15	TRBJ2-3
CASSPGGGAANSPLHF	TRBV28	TRBJ1-6
CASSFRTYEQYF	TRBV28	TRBJ2-7
CASIPGGGLGEKLFF	TRBV28	TRBJ1-4
CASSSPPTEAFF	TRBV6-2/TRBV6-3	TRBJ1-1
CASTRGTRGPYSYEQYF	TRBV5-4	TRBJ2-7
CASSDATGTANTEAFF	TRBV6-1	TRBJ1-1
CASSISVSGNTIYF	TRBV19	TRBJ1-3
CASARDAVWPQHF	TRBV19	TRBJ1-5
CASSLDRPSWGGYTF	TRBV6-5	TRBJ1-2
CASSPRENEKLFF	TRBV18	TRBJ1-4
CASSLAQPRTSGWYNEQFF	TRBV7-2	TRBJ2-1
CAWSPWGGANVLTF	TRBV30	TRBJ2-6
CASQEGGEQPQHF	TRBV6-6	TRBJ1-5
CASSLTGTGANVLTF	TRBV7-9	TRBJ2-6
CASSPGLMNTEAFF	TRBV18	TRBJ1-1
CASSLNSGGSSEQYF	TRBV5-1	TRBJ2-7
CASSTPIERGRVRNEQFF	TRBV27	TRBJ2-1
CASSLGSGARAREQFF	TRBV7-9	TRBJ2-1
CASSSQAGGYTF	TRBV6-5	TRBJ1-2
CASSSDSGYTF	TRBV28	TRBJ1-2
CASSPWTVNTEAFF	TRBV5-4	TRBJ1-1
CATSDMDRVNGYTF	TRBV24-1	TRBJ1-2
CASSSGGYGNTIYF	TRBV7-3	TRBJ1-3
CASSPRGGEPDTQYF	TRBV7-3	TRBJ2-3
CASSTKEVQTSSDEQYF	TRBV9	TRBJ2-7
CASSQASAAREAFF	TRBV3-1/TRBV3-2	TRBJ1-1
CASSSRTGGFGYGYTF	TRBV19	TRBJ1-2
CASSRTGQTEAFF	TRBV7-8	TRBJ1-1
CASSPGRVGQPQHF	TRBV18	TRBJ1-5
CASSRDRVTDTQYF	TRBV18	TRBJ2-3
CASSLTGGWSYGYTF	TRBV28	TRBJ1-2
CASMKGLSYTF	TRBV6-6	TRBJ1-2
CASSRGTSGVNEQFF	TRBV7-3	TRBJ2-1